This TCR beta chain was identified in a study of regulatory T cells in long-lasting Graves disease (dated by TCRdb to 2020 to 2023). Some background on the complete study: Persistent Graves' disease was defined as antithyroid drug treatment for over 5 years with persistently positive TSH receptor autoantibodies. This study used TCR sequencing and RNA sequencing of peripheral blood to compare persistent Graves' disease patients against newly diagnosed Graves' disease patients. The study was registered as a clinical trial and conducted in China. A total of approximately 35 samples underwent TCR sequencing: some 13 from persistent and around 20 from newly diagnosed Graves' disease patients. In the clinical cohort, patients with persistent Graves' disease had used antithyroid drugs for an average of about 10.3 years. The investigation overall reported the following: The study examined only peripheral blood because the primary lesion, thyroid tissue, could not be accessed. Persistent patients shared more public clonotypes among themselves (approximately 2,500) than newly diagnosed patients did (approximately 970). The authors acknowledged the small sample size as a limitation that may reduce accuracy. Lower TCR Shannon entropy and fewer highly expanded clones were observed in persistent Graves' disease patients than in newly diagnosed patients, which suggested clonal expansion. Sequencing and analysis were limited to the TCR beta chain. TRBV28, TRBJ1-2 and TRBJ2-5 were preferentially used in persistent disease, while TRBV20-1 and TRBJ2-1 were favored in newly diagnosed disease.

The CDR3 spans 14 residues, from the cysteine through the phenylalanine. Only the CDR3 DNA is retained, 42 bases long and in frame from the first base. V and J are truncated by 3 bases and 11 bases respectively, leaving an intervening sequence of 19 bases. This specimen's time point label, interpreted: persistent/refractory GD, antithyroid drugs over 5 years with positive TRAb. For both TCR sequencing and RNA sequencing, RNA was extracted from PBMCs in TRIzol. Graves' disease was diagnosed according to American Thyroid Association guidelines. The patients came from an endocrinology department in Xi'an, China. Each patient gave roughly 8.4 milliliters of peripheral blood, collected in an EDTA anticoagulant tube. PBMCs were isolated by Ficoll Paque Plus density gradient separation without further T cell sorting. An Agilent 2100 Bioanalyzer and agarose gel were used to check RNA quality, and a NanoDrop 2000 was used to measure RNA concentration.

Turning to this clonotype: The target of this receptor is not known. A read error is possible here, since a much larger clone lies one base away.

The protocol used for the library was multiplex PCR. Reads for this sample came from an Illumina HiSeq 4000. CDR3 regions were amplified by Arm-PCR with iRepertoire HTBI primers to construct TCR beta libraries. PCR products were gel purified before sequencing. Per the source publication's procedure: Across samples, roughly 60 TRBV and roughly 13 TRBJ segments were identified and used for gene usage analysis of CDR3 amino acid clonotypes. Filtered high-quality paired reads were merged into contigs using COPE and FqMerger. BLAST was used to align contigs to IMGT TRBV, TRBD and TRBJ reference genes, with CDR3 defined following IMGT. Clonotypes above 0.1% frequency were classified as highly expanded clones. Repertoire diversity was measured by Shannon entropy, and V-J evenness by the Gini coefficient. A clonotype was considered public if more than one individual shared it. TCRdb reanalyzed the raw reads on its own, using fastp at Q25 for trimming and MiXCR for clone calling, and kept in-frame beta chains. Each CDR3 protein gets just one entry, which takes the most common genes and DNA from the rows behind it. The V and J calls come from TCRdb's annotation, not from the publication. Within this sample are 350,000 to 450,000 distinct CDR3 sequences, with about a fifth of them counted one time only. Clones ranked in the top ten supply roughly 20% of the sample.

This TCR was sampled from a female donor with Graves disease. This chain is built from TRBV12-3 or TRBV12-4 and TRBJ1-1; a confident D gene designation cannot be given. The sample here was peripheral blood mononuclear cells (PBMCs), taken when the disease was refractory, from a patient treated with antithyroid drugs. The nucleotide sequence reads TGTGCCAGCAGTTTGCCCTCAGGTTTTCCTTGGGCTTTCTTT. Its product reads: CASSLPSGFPWAFF.